A selection of T cell receptor beta chains follows, all from one sample in a study of CXCR3-negative and CXCR3-positive naive CD8 T cells. Following a re-call of the 5' RACE reads, TCRdb has one entry per CDR3 protein and lacks DNA. The sample shows 45,000 to 70,000 distinct CDR3 sequences, and 20% to 25% sits with its ten largest clones. Sample: memory CD8+ T cells from blood. The source of these receptors is a human donor in good health. Some clones in this sample may be carry-over from other donors' samples. The CDR3 runs from the conserved cysteine through the conserved F or W. The listing skips clone size in some rows; elsewhere it reads once, few, many or a size class.

j_call clone_size v_call cdr3_aa
TRBJ2-7 . TRBV11-2 CASSLSGYLPYEQYF
TRBJ2-5 . TRBV4-1 CASSQDLSQETQYF
TRBJ1-1 . TRBV7-8 CASSSRSYTEAFF
TRBJ1-5 . TRBV29-1 CSVTPGPNSNQPQHF
TRBJ2-1 . TRBV27 CASSFFGEQFF
TRBJ1-4 . TRBV28 CASSSEGARNEKLFF
TRBJ1-1 medium-sized TRBV20-1 CSAKSPSRDTEAFF
TRBJ2-1 . TRBV5-5 CASSLEGAGLRNEQFF
TRBJ2-3 . TRBV12-3/TRBV12-4 CASSLLVELTDTQYF
TRBJ2-5 . TRBV20-1 CSASRGLELETQYF
TRBJ2-6 . TRBV19 CASSPGTSSGANVLTF
TRBJ1-1 . TRBV20-1 CSARDSESGYTEAFF
TRBJ2-3 . TRBV19 CASSIREGWGTDTQYF
TRBJ2-3 . TRBV7-3 CASSFSGQTDTQYF
TRBJ2-7 . TRBV20-1 CSAREREFEQYF
TRBJ1-4 . TRBV14 CASQNQHIGQPNEKLFF
TRBJ2-3 . TRBV29-1 CSSYDGRPTDTQYF
TRBJ2-3 . TRBV12-3/TRBV12-4 CASSRLAGTSDTQYF
TRBJ1-6 . TRBV27 CASSPRRAERDNSPLHF
TRBJ1-4 . TRBV12-3/TRBV12-4 CASSLTATNEKLFF
TRBJ2-1 . TRBV29-1 CSGGTTSYNEQFF
TRBJ2-7 . TRBV5-8 CASSLYASRSPDQQYF
TRBJ2-7 . TRBV5-1 CASREAGSSVYEQYF
TRBJ1-1 . TRBV7-9 CASSTGVQKNTEAFF
TRBJ2-2 . TRBV15 CATSSPPGTDLNGELFF
TRBJ2-1 . TRBV6-2/TRBV6-3 CASSYSKGLAGGGQFF
TRBJ1-2 . TRBV6-5 CASSYSGGSLRDYGYTF
TRBJ2-3 . TRBV28 CASSSWTGPGDTQYF
TRBJ2-7 . TRBV5-6 CASGATDKTYEQYF
TRBJ1-1 medium-sized TRBV20-1 CSASPPGRTTEAFF
TRBJ2-5 . TRBV11-3 CASSLGPETQYF
TRBJ2-1 . TRBV20-1 CSARDRGDPYNEQFF
TRBJ1-4 . TRBV20-1 CSAADRAGVEKLFF
TRBJ1-1 . TRBV20-1 CSAAQGDTEAFF
TRBJ2-5 . TRBV11-3 CASSSAEWETQYF
TRBJ2-7 . TRBV7-8 CASSLGSNEQYF
TRBJ1-5 . TRBV12-3/TRBV12-4 CASSLGQGNQPQHF
TRBJ2-2 . TRBV29-1 CSITLKNTGELFF
TRBJ2-1 . TRBV29-1 CSVRLTSEVDEQFF
TRBJ1-1 . TRBV20-1 CSARDLSTPRVDTEAFF
TRBJ2-1 . TRBV6-2/TRBV6-3 CASSYSRLATGNEQFF
TRBJ2-7 . TRBV7-9 CASSPPEVDEQYF
TRBJ2-7 . TRBV27 CASSSLAGELYEQYF
TRBJ1-1 . TRBV19 CVSSIGGHQQGPETEAFF
TRBJ2-1 . TRBV5-1 CASRQTNNEQFF
TRBJ2-7 . TRBV7-8 CASSSLGSSQYEQYF
TRBJ2-3 . TRBV29-1 CSVTPHWGADTQYF
TRBJ2-7 . TRBV19 CASSPRTGVLTYEQYF
TRBJ1-2 . TRBV29-1 CSVDLGQGANYGYTF